A selection of T cell receptor beta chains follows, all from one sample in a study of T cells in Graves' hyperthyroidism and ophthalmopathy. TCRdb used MiXCR to reprocess the multiplex PCR reads, holding one entry per CDR3 protein. In the table there are around 420,000 distinct CDR3 sequences, roughly 13% of which are singletons. What was sequenced was blood. The receptors derive from a woman aged 18-35 years with Graves' hyperthyroidism. The CDR3 runs from the conserved cysteine through the conserved F or W. D genes are given only for firm matches. A clone size is listed for some rows: how often the clone was seen (once, few, many), or a class if it is expanded.

TRBD2,.,16,TRBJ2-5,TRBV7-9,CASSSILAQGEGTQYF,TGTGCCAGCAGCTCCATACTAGCGCAAGGTGAAGGGACCCAGTACTTC
TRBD1,.,14,TRBJ2-7,TRBV3-1,CASSPGQGASEQYF,TGTGCCAGCAGTCCCGGACAGGGGGCGTCCGAGCAGTACTTC
.,.,15,TRBJ2-3,TRBV9,CASSVGSIDTDTQYF,TGTGCCAGCAGCGTCGGTTCCATTGACACAGATACGCAGTATTTT
.,.,17,TRBJ2-2,TRBV30,CAWSVGSGVLGTGELFF,TGTGCCTGGAGTGTTGGGTCAGGGGTATTGGGAACCGGGGAGCTGTTTTTT
TRBD1,many,16,TRBJ1-6,TRBV12-3/TRBV12-4,CASSPQTTGNGSPLHF,TGTGCCAGCAGTCCTCAAACGACAGGGAACGGATCACCCCTCCACTTT
TRBD1,.,13,TRBJ2-7,TRBV20-1,CSAWDSGDYEQYF,TGCAGTGCTTGGGACAGTGGGGATTACGAGCAGTACTTC
.,few,16,TRBJ2-7,TRBV28,CASSPNIWRPSYEQYF,TGTGCCAGCAGTCCGAATATTTGGCGGCCATCCTACGAGCAGTACTTC
.,many,15,TRBJ2-3,TRBV12-3/TRBV12-4,CASSPGSSGTDTQCF,TGTGCCAGCAGCCCGGGGTCTAGTGGCACAGATACGCAGTGTTTT
TRBD2,few,15,TRBJ2-1,TRBV15,CATSEIAGGNNEQFF,TGTGCCACCAGCGAAATAGCGGGAGGGAACAATGAGCAGTTCTTC
.,many,12,TRBJ2-6,TRBV12-3/TRBV12-4,CASTLGPNVLTF,TGTGCCAGCACCCTAGGACCCAACGTCCTGACTTTC
TRBD1,many,15,TRBJ2-5,TRBV30,CAWSVPGQGIETQYF,TGTGCCTGGAGTGTACCGGGACAGGGGATTGAGACCCAGTACTTC
.,few,14,TRBJ1-5,TRBV9,CASSRSDSYQPQHF,TGTGCCAGCAGCAGGTCGGACAGCTATCAGCCCCAGCATTTT
TRBD2,many,16,TRBJ2-5,TRBV12-3/TRBV12-4,CASSPTLGLAGETQYF,TGTGCCAGCAGCCCAACCCTGGGACTAGCGGGAGAGACCCAGTACTTC
TRBD1,many,13,TRBJ2-7,TRBV28,CASSLPTRGQQYF,TGTGCCAGCAGTTTACCCACCAGGGGGCAACAGTACTTC
.,many,15,TRBJ2-5,TRBV10-3,CAISAADGAQETQYF,TGTGCCATCAGTGCGGCGGACGGAGCGCAAGAGACCCAGTACTTC
TRBD2,many,15,TRBJ2-7,TRBV5-1,CASSLASGKGYEQYF,TGCGCCAGCAGCTTGGCTAGCGGAAAAGGCTACGAGCAGTACTTC
TRBD2,.,16,TRBJ2-1,TRBV20-1,CSASETSGFSYNEQFF,TGCAGTGCTAGCGAGACTAGCGGGTTCTCCTACAATGAGCAGTTCTTC
.,many,15,TRBJ1-5,TRBV20-1,CSARVPGKPNQPQHF,TGCAGTGCTAGAGTCCCGGGCAAGCCGAATCAGCCCCAGCATTTT
TRBD2,many,14,TRBJ2-5,TRBV2,CASSWAGGGETQYF,TGTGCCAGCAGCTGGGCGGGAGGGGGTGAGACCCAGTACTTC
.,many,19,TRBJ2-3,TRBV28,CASKRWAGAAEHSTDTQYF,TGTGCCAGCAAGCGGTGGGCAGGGGCAGCCGAACATAGCACAGATACGCAGTATTTT
.,many,16,TRBJ2-1,TRBV5-1,CASSLAGKGGYNEQFF,TGCGCCAGCAGCTTGGCAGGGAAGGGGGGCTACAATGAGCAGTTCTTC
.,many,12,TRBJ2-7,TRBV28,CASSFAGIWQYF,TGTGCCAGCAGTTTCGCAGGCATTTGGCAGTACTTC
.,many,15,TRBJ2-3,TRBV11-2,CASSLDGRGTDTQYF,TGTGCCAGCAGCTTGGACGGTCGAGGCACAGATACGCAGTATTTT
.,many,15,TRBJ1-1,TRBV18,CASSPIQDMNTEAFF,TGTGCCAGCTCACCGATTCAGGACATGAACACTGAAGCTTTCTTT
.,many,12,TRBJ2-1,TRBV28,CASRERLNEQFF,TGTGCCAGCAGGGAGAGGCTCAATGAGCAGTTCTTC
.,many,15,TRBJ2-3,TRBV7-2,CASSLDGGVADTQYF,TGTGCCAGCAGCTTAGATGGGGGAGTCGCAGATACGCAGTATTTT
.,many,16,TRBJ2-4,TRBV28,CASSPSGQLAKNIQYF,TGTGCCAGCAGCCCCTCCGGACAGCTAGCCAAAAACATTCAGTACTTC
.,many,15,TRBJ1-2,TRBV28,CASSPRTVYNYGYTF,TGTGCCAGCAGTCCCAGGACGGTGTATAACTATGGCTACACCTTC
TRBD2,.,17,TRBJ2-1,TRBV7-9,CASSFRTSGLSYNEQFF,TGTGCCAGCAGCTTCCGGACTAGCGGGCTCTCCTACAATGAGCAGTTCTTC
.,few,14,TRBJ1-1,TRBV9,CASSENVRGPEAFF,TGTGCCAGCAGCGAGAATGTCAGGGGCCCTGAAGCTTTCTTT
.,.,14,TRBJ1-5,TRBV30,CASGLGVSNQPQHF,TGTGCCTCCGGTCTTGGGGTTAGCAATCAGCCCCAGCATTTT
.,many,14,TRBJ2-1,TRBV28,CASSLVGGVYEQFF,TGTGCCAGCAGTTTAGTTGGAGGGGTGTATGAGCAGTTCTTC
.,.,15,TRBJ1-6,TRBV20-1,CSAIRSQEWGSPLHF,TGCAGTGCTATCCGATCCCAGGAATGGGGTTCACCCCTCCACTTT
TRBD1,few,13,TRBJ1-2,TRBV7-9,CASGQGGAWGYTF,TGTGCCAGCGGTCAAGGGGGCGCGTGGGGCTACACCTTC
TRBD2,.,18,TRBJ2-2,TRBV30,CAWDAGTSGRLDTGELFF,TGTGCCTGGGACGCCGGGACTAGCGGGAGATTGGACACCGGGGAGCTGTTTTTT
.,few,13,TRBJ2-7,TRBV19,CASSMGTSYEQYF,TGTGCCAGTAGTATGGGTACTTCCTACGAGCAGTACTTC
.,few,13,TRBJ1-1,TRBV20-1,CSARTLPNTEAFF,TGCAGTGCCAGAACACTGCCGAACACTGAAGCTTTCTTT
TRBD1,few,18,TRBJ1-2,TRBV5-8,CASSLARTGSGTGVGYTF,TGTGCCAGCAGCTTGGCCCGGACAGGGTCAGGCACGGGGGTTGGCTACACCTTC
TRBD2,.,16,TRBJ2-3,TRBV27,CASRLAGGLVTDTQYF,TGTGCCAGCAGGTTAGCGGGAGGGCTTGTCACAGATACGCAGTATTTT
.,many,16,TRBJ1-1,TRBV18,CASSLTGTFINTEAFF,TGTGCCAGCTCACTTACAGGGACCTTTATCAACACTGAAGCTTTCTTT
.,.,14,TRBJ2-5,TRBV20-1,CSARDAGLRETQYF,TGCAGTGCTAGAGATGCAGGGTTGAGGGAGACCCAGTACTTC
.,many,18,TRBJ2-1,TRBV2,CASSYQPRVADFYNEQFF,TGTGCCAGCAGCTACCAACCACGGGTAGCGGACTTCTACAATGAGCAGTTCTTC
.,many,13,TRBJ2-3,TRBV29-1,CSVDTGSEDTQYF,TGCAGCGTTGATACAGGGTCTGAAGATACGCAGTATTTT
TRBD1,many,16,TRBJ1-1,TRBV6-1,CASSKPQGAGNTEAFF,TGTGCCAGCAGCAAACCCCAGGGGGCCGGCAACACTGAAGCTTTCTTT
.,few,16,TRBJ2-7,TRBV7-9,CASSLVQSGGAYEQYF,TGTGCCAGCAGCTTAGTTCAATCGGGGGGCGCCTACGAGCAGTACTTC
.,many,15,TRBJ2-3,TRBV6-2/TRBV6-3,CASSPSGSPTDTQYF,TGTGCCAGCAGTCCCAGCGGGTCCCCCACAGATACGCAGTATTTT
TRBD1,.,16,TRBJ1-1,TRBV5-1,CASSLARDRAETEAFF,TGCGCCAGCAGCTTGGCCCGGGACAGGGCGGAAACTGAAGCTTTCTTT
.,many,14,TRBJ1-5,TRBV7-9,CASSLGGSDQPQHF,TGTGCCAGCAGCTTAGGGGGATCAGATCAGCCCCAGCATTTT
.,.,17,TRBJ1-1,TRBV14,CASSQDMAKKMGTEAFF,TGTGCCAGCAGCCAAGATATGGCCAAGAAGATGGGCACTGAAGCTTTCTTT
.,.,15,TRBJ2-5,TRBV4-1,CASSPRLGSGETQYF,TGCGCCAGCAGCCCCCGACTCGGTTCGGGGGAGACCCAGTACTTC
.,many,11,TRBJ2-3,TRBV15,CATSSGHTQYF,TGTGCCACCAGCAGCGGGCATACGCAGTATTTT
TRBD2,many,15,TRBJ2-1,TRBV20-1,CSARDRLAGGDEQFF,TGCAGTGCTAGAGATCGACTAGCGGGAGGCGATGAGCAGTTCTTC
TRBD1,.,15,TRBJ2-5,TRBV5-1,CASSLGQSFQETQYF,TGCGCCAGCAGCCTGGGACAGTCGTTTCAAGAGACCCAGTACTTC
.,many,13,TRBJ2-7,TRBV12-3/TRBV12-4,CASSLSPIGEQYF,TGTGCCAGCAGTTTATCCCCCATCGGCGAGCAGTACTTC
TRBD1,few,14,TRBJ2-1,TRBV27,CASSDRDRSYEQFF,TGTGCCAGCAGTGACCGGGACAGGTCGTATGAGCAGTTCTTC
.,few,13,TRBJ1-5,TRBV12-3/TRBV12-4,CASNGQTNQPQHF,TGTGCCAGCAATGGACAGACCAATCAGCCCCAGCATTTT
.,many,11,TRBJ1-1,TRBV10-3,CAIIKTDKAFF,TGTGCCATCATTAAAACAGATAAAGCTTTCTTT
.,.,15,TRBJ1-5,TRBV6-1,CASSDIGYSNQPQHF,TGTGCCAGCAGTGATATAGGGTATAGCAATCAGCCCCAGCATTTT
.,.,15,TRBJ2-7,TRBV6-1,CASRVQSPYSYEQYF,TGTGCCAGCAGGGTCCAGTCACCTTACTCCTACGAGCAGTACTTC